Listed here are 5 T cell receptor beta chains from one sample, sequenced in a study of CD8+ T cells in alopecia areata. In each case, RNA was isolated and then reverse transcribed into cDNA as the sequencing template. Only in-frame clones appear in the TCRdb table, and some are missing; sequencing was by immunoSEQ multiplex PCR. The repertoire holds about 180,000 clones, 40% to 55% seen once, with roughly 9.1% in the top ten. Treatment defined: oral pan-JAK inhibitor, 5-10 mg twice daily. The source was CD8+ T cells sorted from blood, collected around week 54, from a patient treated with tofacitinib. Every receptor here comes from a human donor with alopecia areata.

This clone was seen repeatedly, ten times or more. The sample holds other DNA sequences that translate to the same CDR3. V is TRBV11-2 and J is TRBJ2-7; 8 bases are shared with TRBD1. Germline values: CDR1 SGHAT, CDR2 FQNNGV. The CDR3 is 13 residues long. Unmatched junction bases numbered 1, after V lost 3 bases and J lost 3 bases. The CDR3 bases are TGTGCCAGCAGCTTTGGGACAGGCTACGAGCAGTACTTC. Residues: CASSFGTGYEQYF.

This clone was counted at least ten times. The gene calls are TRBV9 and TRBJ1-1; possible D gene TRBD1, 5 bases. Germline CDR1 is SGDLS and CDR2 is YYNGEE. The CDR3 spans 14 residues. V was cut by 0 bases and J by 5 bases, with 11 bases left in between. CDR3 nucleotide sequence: TGTGCCAGCAGCGTAGAGAGGGGTGGGACTGAAGCTTTCTTT. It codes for CASSVERGGTEAFF.

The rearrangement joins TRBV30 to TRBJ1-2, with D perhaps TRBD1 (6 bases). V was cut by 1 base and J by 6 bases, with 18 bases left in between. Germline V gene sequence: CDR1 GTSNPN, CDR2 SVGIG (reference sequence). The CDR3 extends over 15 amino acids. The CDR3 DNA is TGTGCCTGGAGTGGGTTAATTACAGGGCTACATGGCTACACCTTC. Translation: CAWSGLITGLHGYTF.

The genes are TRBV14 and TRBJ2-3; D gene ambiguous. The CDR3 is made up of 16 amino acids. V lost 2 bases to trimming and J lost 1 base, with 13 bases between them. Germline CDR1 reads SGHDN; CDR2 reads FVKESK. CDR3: CASSQLKGLGTDTQYF. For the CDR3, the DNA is TGTGCCAGCAGCCAATTAAAGGGTCTCGGCACAGATACGCAGTATTTT.

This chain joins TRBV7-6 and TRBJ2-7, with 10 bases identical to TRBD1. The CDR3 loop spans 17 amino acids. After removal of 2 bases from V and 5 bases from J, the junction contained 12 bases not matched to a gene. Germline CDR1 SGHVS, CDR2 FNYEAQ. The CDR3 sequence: CASSLRPPGQGSNEQYF. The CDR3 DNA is TGTGCCAGCAGCTTAAGGCCTCCGGGACAGGGGTCAAACGAGCAGTACTTC.